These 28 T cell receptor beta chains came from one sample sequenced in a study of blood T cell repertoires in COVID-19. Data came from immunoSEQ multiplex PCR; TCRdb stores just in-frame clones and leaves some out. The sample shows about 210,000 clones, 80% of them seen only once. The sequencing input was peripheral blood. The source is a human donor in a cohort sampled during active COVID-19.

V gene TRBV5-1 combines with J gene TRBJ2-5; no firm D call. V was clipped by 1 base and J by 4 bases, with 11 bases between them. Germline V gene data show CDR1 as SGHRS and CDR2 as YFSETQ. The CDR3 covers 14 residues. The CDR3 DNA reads TGCGCCAGCAGCTTGACGAGCGTGGGAGAGACCCAGTACTTC. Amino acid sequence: CASSLTSVGETQYF.

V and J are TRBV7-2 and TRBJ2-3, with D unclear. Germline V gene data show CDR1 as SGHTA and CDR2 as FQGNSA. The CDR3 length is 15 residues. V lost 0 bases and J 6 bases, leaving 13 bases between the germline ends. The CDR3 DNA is TGTGCCAGCAGCTTAGCGGCCTTACCGCGGGATACGCAGTATTTT. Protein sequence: CASSLAALPRDTQYF.

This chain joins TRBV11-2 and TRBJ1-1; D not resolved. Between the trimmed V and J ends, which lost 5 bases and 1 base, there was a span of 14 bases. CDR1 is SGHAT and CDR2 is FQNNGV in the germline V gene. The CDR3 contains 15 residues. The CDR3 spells CASSRRRASNTEAFF. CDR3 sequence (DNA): TGTGCCAGCAGCAGGAGGAGGGCGTCGAACACTGAAGCTTTCTTT.

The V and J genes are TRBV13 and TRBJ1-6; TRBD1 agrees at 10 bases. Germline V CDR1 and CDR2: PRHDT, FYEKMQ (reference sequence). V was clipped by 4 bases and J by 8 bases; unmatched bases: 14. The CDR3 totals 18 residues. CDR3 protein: CASSSGQGMGIMDSPLHF. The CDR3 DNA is TGTGCCAGCAGCTCGGGACAGGGGATGGGGATAATGGATTCACCCCTCCACTTT.

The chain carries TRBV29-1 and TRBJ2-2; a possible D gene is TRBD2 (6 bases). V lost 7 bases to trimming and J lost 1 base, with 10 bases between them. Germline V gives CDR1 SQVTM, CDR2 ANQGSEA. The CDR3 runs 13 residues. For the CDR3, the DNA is TGCAGCGGCGGGATTATGAACACCGGGGAGCTGTTTTTT. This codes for CSGGIMNTGELFF.

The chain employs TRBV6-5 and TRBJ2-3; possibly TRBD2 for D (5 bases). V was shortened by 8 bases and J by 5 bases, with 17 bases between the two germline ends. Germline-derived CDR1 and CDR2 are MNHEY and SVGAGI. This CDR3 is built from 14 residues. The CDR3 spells CASALGQAGDTQYF. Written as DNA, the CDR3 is TGTGCCAGCGCTCTTGGGCAGGCGGGAGATACGCAGTATTTT.

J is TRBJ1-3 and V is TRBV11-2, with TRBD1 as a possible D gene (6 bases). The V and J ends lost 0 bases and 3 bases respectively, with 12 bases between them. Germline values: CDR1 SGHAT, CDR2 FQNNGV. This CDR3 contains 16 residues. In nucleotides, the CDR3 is TGTGCCAGCAGCTTAGAGAGGGGGACGCGTGGAAACACCATATATTTT. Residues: CASSLERGTRGNTIYF.

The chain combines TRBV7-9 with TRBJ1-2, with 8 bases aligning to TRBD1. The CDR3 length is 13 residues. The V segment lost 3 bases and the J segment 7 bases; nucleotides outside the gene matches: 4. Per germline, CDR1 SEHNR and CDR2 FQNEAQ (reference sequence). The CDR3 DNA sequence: TGTGCCAGCAGCTTTCAGGGGGCGAGTGGCTACACCTTC. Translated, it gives CASSFQGASGYTF.

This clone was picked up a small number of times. CDR3 nucleotides: TGTGCCAGCAGTACCGGGACAGGGGGCGTGGAGACCCAGTACTTC. It specifies CASSTGTGGVETQYF. The chain uses TRBV27 and TRBJ2-5; 12 positions agree with TRBD1. The CDR3 is 15 residues long. CDR1 MNHEY and CDR2 SMNVEV come from the germline V gene (reference sequence). V lost 5 bases, J lost 5 bases, and 6 bases stayed unmatched.

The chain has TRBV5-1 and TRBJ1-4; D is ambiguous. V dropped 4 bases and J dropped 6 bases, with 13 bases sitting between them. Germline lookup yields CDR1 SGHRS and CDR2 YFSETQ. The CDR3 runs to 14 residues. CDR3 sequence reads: CASSPAVGDEKLFF. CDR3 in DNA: TGCGCCAGCAGCCCGGCGGTAGGCGATGAAAAACTGTTTTTT.

This CDR3 reads CASSQHGTGADTQYF. The CDR3 DNA reads TGCGCCAGCAGCCAACATGGGACAGGGGCAGATACGCAGTATTTT. The J gene is TRBJ2-3, the V gene TRBV4-1; 10 bases match TRBD1. The CDR3 has 15 amino acids. J gave up 4 bases and V 2 bases, and 3 bases lay outside the gene matches. Germline-derived CDR1 and CDR2 are MGHRA and YSYEKL.

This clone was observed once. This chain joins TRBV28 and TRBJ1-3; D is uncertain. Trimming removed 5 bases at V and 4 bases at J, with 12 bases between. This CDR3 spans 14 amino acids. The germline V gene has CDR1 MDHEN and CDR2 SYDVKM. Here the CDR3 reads CASSTGLGGNTIYF. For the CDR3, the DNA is TGTGCCAGCAGTACCGGACTGGGAGGAAACACCATATATTTT.

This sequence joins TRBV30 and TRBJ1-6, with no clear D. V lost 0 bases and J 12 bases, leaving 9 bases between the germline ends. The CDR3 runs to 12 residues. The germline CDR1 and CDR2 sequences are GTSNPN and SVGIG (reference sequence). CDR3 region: CAWSVEGRPLHF. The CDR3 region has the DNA TGTGCCTGGAGTGTAGAGGGCAGACCCCTCCACTTT.

The CDR3 spells CASSPQIRAGLNEQFF. The CDR3 DNA is TGTGCCAGCTCACCACAGATTCGGGCAGGGCTCAATGAGCAGTTCTTC. The V and J genes are TRBV18 and TRBJ2-1; TRBD1 might be the D (5 bases). The CDR3 is 16 amino acids. Germline V gene sequence: CDR1 KGHSH, CDR2 LQKENI. Between the trimmed V and J ends, which lost 1 base and 6 bases, there was a span of 16 bases. The full variable domain, rest sourced from reference TRBV18 and TRBJ2-1, is NAGVMQNPRHLVRRRGQEARLRCSPMKGHSHVYWYRQLPEEGLKFMVYLQKENIIDESGMPKERFSAEFPKEGPSILRIQQVVRGDSAAYFCASSPQIRAGLNEQFFGPGTRLTVL.

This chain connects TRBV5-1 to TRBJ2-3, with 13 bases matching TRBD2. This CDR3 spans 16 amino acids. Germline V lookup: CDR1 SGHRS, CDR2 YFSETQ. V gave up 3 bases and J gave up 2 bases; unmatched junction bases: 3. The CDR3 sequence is CASSSGLAGNTDTQYF. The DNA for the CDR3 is TGCGCCAGCAGCTCGGGACTAGCGGGGAACACAGATACGCAGTATTTT.

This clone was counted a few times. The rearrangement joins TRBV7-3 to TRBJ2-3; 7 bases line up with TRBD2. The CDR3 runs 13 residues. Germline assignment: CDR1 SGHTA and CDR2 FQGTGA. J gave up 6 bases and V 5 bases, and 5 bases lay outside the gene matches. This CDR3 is CASSTPGGDTQYF. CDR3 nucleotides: TGTGCCAGCAGCACACCCGGGGGGGATACGCAGTATTTT.

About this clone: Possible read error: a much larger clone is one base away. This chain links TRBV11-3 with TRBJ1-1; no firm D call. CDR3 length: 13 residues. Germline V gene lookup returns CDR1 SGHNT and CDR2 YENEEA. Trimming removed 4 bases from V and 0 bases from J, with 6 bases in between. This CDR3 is CASSSDMNTEAFF. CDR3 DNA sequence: TGTGCCAGCAGCTCCGACATGAACACTGAAGCTTTCTTT.

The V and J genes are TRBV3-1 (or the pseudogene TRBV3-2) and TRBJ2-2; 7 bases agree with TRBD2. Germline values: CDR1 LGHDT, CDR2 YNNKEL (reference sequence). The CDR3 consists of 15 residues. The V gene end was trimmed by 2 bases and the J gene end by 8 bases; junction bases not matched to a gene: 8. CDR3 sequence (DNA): TGTGCCAGCAGCCAATCCTTAGCGGGTAGTGGGGAGCTGTTTTTT. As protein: CASSQSLAGSGELFF.

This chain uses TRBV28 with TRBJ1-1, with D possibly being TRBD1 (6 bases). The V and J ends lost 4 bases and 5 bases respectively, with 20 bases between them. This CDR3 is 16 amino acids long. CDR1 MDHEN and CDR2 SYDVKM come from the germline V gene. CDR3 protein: CASSSMATTGNTEAFF. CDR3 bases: TGTGCCAGCAGTTCCATGGCGACCACAGGGAATACTGAAGCTTTCTTT.

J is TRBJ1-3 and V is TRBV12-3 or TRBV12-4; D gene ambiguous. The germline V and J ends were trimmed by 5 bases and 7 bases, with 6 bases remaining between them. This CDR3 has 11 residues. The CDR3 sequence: CASSARNTIYF. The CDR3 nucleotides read TGTGCCAGCAGTGCCCGGAACACCATATATTTT.

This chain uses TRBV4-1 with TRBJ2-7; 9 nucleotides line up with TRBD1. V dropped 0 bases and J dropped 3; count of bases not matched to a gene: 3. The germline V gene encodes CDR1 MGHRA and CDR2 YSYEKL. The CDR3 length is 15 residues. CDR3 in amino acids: CASSQDMGQGYEQYF. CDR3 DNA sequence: TGCGCCAGCAGCCAAGATATGGGACAGGGCTACGAGCAGTACTTC.

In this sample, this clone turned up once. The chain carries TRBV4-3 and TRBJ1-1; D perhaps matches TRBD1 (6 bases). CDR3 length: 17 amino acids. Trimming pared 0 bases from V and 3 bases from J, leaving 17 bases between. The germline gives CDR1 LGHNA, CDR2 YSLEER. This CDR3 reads CASSQDSRGAGDTEAFF. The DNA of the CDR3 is TGCGCCAGCAGCCAAGATTCCCGGGGGGCGGGGGACACTGAAGCTTTCTTT.

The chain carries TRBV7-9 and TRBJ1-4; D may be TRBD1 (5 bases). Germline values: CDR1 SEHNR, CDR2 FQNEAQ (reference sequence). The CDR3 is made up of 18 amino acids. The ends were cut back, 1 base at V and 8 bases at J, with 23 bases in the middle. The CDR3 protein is CASSLDRRTLTTEEKLFF. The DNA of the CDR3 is TGTGCCAGCAGCTTAGATCGTAGGACATTGACGACGGAAGAAAAACTGTTTTTT.

CDR3 DNA: TGTGCCAGCAGTTACTCTAGCGGGGGGGTAGAGACCCAGTACTTC. It encodes CASSYSSGGVETQYF. The gene calls are TRBV6-5 and TRBJ2-5; 11 bases align to TRBD2. The V gene end was trimmed by 0 bases and the J gene end by 4 bases; junction bases not matched to a gene: 1. The CDR3 consists of 15 residues. Germline CDR1 and CDR2: MNHEY and SVGAGI.

CDR3 loop: CASSQVLGSNTEAFF. Here the CDR3 DNA reads TGCGCCAGCAGCCAAGTCCTCGGGTCGAACACTGAAGCTTTCTTT. J is TRBJ1-1 and V is TRBV4-3, with no clear D. The germline CDR1 and CDR2 sequences are LGHNA and YSLEER. Trimming shortened V by 1 base and J by 1 base, and 10 bases separated the two germline ends. The CDR3 consists of 15 residues.

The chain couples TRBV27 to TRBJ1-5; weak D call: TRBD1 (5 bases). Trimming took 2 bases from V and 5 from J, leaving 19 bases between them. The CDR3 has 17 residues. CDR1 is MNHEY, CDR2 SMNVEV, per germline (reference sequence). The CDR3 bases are TGTGCCAGCAGTTTAAAGGGATGGGGCAGAATGGATCAGCCCCAGCATTTT. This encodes CASSLKGWGRMDQPQHF.

The CDR3 region has the DNA TGTGCCAGCAGCCAATGGCAGGGAGGGGCCGGTGGCTACACCTTC. Encoded protein: CASSQWQGGAGGYTF. This chain connects TRBV3-1 (or the pseudogene TRBV3-2) to TRBJ1-2, with D maybe TRBD1 (5 bases). The CDR3 is 15 amino acids. The V gene's germline CDR1 is LGHDT and CDR2 YNNKEL (reference sequence). V was pared by 2 bases and J by 7 bases, with 17 bases between.

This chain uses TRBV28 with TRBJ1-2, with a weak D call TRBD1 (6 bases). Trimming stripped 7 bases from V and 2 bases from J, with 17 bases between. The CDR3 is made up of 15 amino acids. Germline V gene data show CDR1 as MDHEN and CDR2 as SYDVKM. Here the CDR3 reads CASTPSPTGNYGYTF. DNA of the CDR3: TGTGCCAGCACTCCTTCTCCGACAGGCAACTATGGCTACACCTTC.